This T cell receptor (beta chain) was recorded in a study of blood T cell repertoires in COVID-19. Study at large: The United States, Italy and Spain were the sources of the acute and convalescent COVID-19 samples.

Germline CDR1 and CDR2: MNHEY and SVGEGT. Trimming took off 5 bases at V and 7 bases at J, with 9 bases between the two ends. The CDR3 has 12 residues. Assay: immunoSEQ multiplex PCR; the TCRdb copy retains only in-frame clones and omits some. The sample carries 150,000 to 200,000 clones, more than 70% recorded once. Sequenced material: peripheral blood. The source is a human donor in a cohort sampled during active COVID-19. The rearrangement joins TRBV6-2 or TRBV6-3 to TRBJ1-5; D is uncertain. The DNA of the CDR3 is TGTGCCAGCAGTACCCCGGGACAGCCCCAGCATTTT. Residues: CASSTPGQPQHF.